Shown below are 32 T cell receptor beta chains from a single sample sequenced in a study of T cells in Graves' hyperthyroidism and ophthalmopathy (dated by TCRdb to the late 2010s). The library was obtained by multiplex PCR. Sequencing instrument: Illumina HiSeq 2000. The TCR beta CDR3 regions were amplified from RNA transcripts. A first-round RT-PCR of the TCR CDR3 used the HTBI primer set with the Qiagen OneStep RT-PCR kit. TCRdb applied fastp at Q25 and MiXCR to the public reads, then kept only in-frame beta chains. Each entry is one CDR3 protein sequence, shown with its most common DNA and genes. The sample profile shows under 550,000 distinct CDR3 sequences; 20% of them were found once. The top ten clones comprise approximately 50% of the sample. Sequenced input: blood. Source of these receptors: a man aged 35 to 55 with Graves' ophthalmopathy.

Only a few counts were recorded for this clonotype. The chain carries TRBV20-1 and TRBJ2-3; TRBD2 agrees at 8 bases. J gave up 13 bases and V 3 bases, and 6 bases lay outside the gene matches. The CDR3 runs 11 residues. Germline CDR1 DFQATT, CDR2 SNEGSKA (reference sequence). CDR3 sequence (DNA): TGCAGTGCTAGGGTAGCGGGGCGAAAGTATTTT. Translated, it gives CSARVAGRKYF.

The chain combines TRBV11-2 with TRBJ2-5; unclear D gene. Trimming took off 1 base at V and 1 base at J, with 7 bases between the two ends. This CDR3 is built from 14 residues. The germline gives CDR1 SGHAT, CDR2 FQNNGV. The CDR3 region has the DNA TGTGCCAGCAGCTTAGTCCACGGCCAAGAGACCCAGTACTTC. The encoded protein is CASSLVHGQETQYF.

The V and J genes are TRBV6-4 and TRBJ2-1; possible D gene TRBD1, 7 bases. The CDR3 is 18 residues long. The germline gives CDR1 MRHNA, CDR2 SNTAGT. Trimming stripped 7 bases from V and 0 bases from J, with 22 bases between. CDR3 region: CASTSKEGQHSSYNEQFF. Written as DNA, the CDR3 is TGTGCCAGCACCTCAAAGGAGGGACAGCATAGCTCCTACAATGAGCAGTTCTTC.

There are many counts of this clonotype. The chain is built from TRBV6-1 and TRBJ1-4, with 7 bases matching TRBD1. Per the germline V gene, CDR1 is MNHNS and CDR2 is SASEGT. CDR3 length: 16 residues. V was pared by 5 bases and J by 8 bases, with 14 bases of the junction left unmatched. The CDR3, as DNA: TGTGCCAGCAGTTTTCGCCCGGGACAGAGGGGCGAAAAACTGTTTTTT. Translated, it gives CASSFRPGQRGEKLFF.

This clonotype showed up just a few times. The chain carries TRBV20-1 and TRBJ2-5, with D perhaps TRBD1 or TRBD2 (5 bases each). Between the trimmed V and J ends, which lost 5 bases and 5 bases, there was a span of 18 bases. Per the germline V gene, CDR1 is DFQATT and CDR2 is SNEGSKA (reference sequence). The CDR3 spans 14 residues. This chain's CDR3 is CSALLLGVAETQYF. The CDR3 DNA is TGCAGTGCTCTCCTACTAGGGGTGGCGGAGACCCAGTACTTC.

In this sample, this clonotype turned up a few times. This chain connects TRBV6-6 to TRBJ2-6; D gene ambiguous. The V and J ends lost 2 bases and 4 bases respectively, with 9 bases between them. Germline V gene data show CDR1 as MNHNY and CDR2 as SVGAGI (reference sequence). The CDR3 loop spans 15 amino acids. The DNA of the CDR3 is TGTGCCAGCAGTTACAGGGCGCCCGGGGCCAACGTCCTGACTTTC. This sequence encodes CASSYRAPGANVLTF.

This clonotype has a handful of counts. The genes are TRBV13 and TRBJ2-7; 9 bases are shared with TRBD1. Losses at the gene ends were 4 bases for V and 4 bases for J; bases not matched to a gene: 11. The length of the CDR3 is 16 residues. In germline, CDR1 is PRHDT, CDR2 FYEKMQ (reference sequence). The CDR3 here is CASSSRNRGQGYEQYF. CDR3 sequence (DNA): TGTGCCAGCAGCTCCAGGAACAGGGGGCAGGGTTACGAGCAGTACTTC.

Note on this clonotype: Possible read error: a much larger clone is one base away. V gene TRBV3-1 combines with J gene TRBJ2-5; TRBD2 matches 13 bases. V lost 1 base, J lost 4 bases, and 0 bases stayed unmatched. Germline CDR1 LGHDT, CDR2 YNNKEL (reference sequence). The CDR3 is 15 amino acids. The CDR3 DNA sequence: TGTGCCAGCAGCCAAGGGACTAGCGGGGGAGAGACCCAGTACTTC. Protein sequence: CASSQGTSGGETQYF.

V gene TRBV19 combines with J gene TRBJ2-7, with 7 positions matching TRBD1. Germline V lookup: CDR1 LNHDA, CDR2 SQIVND (reference sequence). CDR3 length equals 15 residues. Trimming took 5 bases from V and 3 from J; bases not matched to a gene: 10. In DNA, the CDR3 is TGTGCCAGTAGTCGATTGAGGGACAGAGACTACGAGCAGTACTTC. This gives the protein CASSRLRDRDYEQYF.

This clonotype has at least ten counts. The rearrangement links TRBV12-3 or TRBV12-4 to TRBJ2-2; 9 bases map to TRBD1. This CDR3 region has 14 residues. V lost 5 bases and J lost 4; bases outside the gene matches: 2. The CDR3 loop is CASSPQGATGELFF. The CDR3 coding sequence is TGTGCCAGCAGTCCACAGGGGGCCACCGGGGAGCTGTTTTTT.

For the CDR3, the DNA is TGTGCCAGCAGCGTAGTGGCATTGGGCACTGAAGCTTTCTTT. Encoded protein: CASSVVALGTEAFF. This chain joins TRBV9 and TRBJ1-1; no firm D call. Germline CDR1 is SGDLS and CDR2 is YYNGEE. The CDR3 runs 14 residues. V was trimmed by 0 bases and J by 4 bases, leaving 10 bases between them.

In this sample, this clonotype turned up a few times. The chain joins TRBV3-1 to TRBJ2-2, with TRBD1 identical over 8 bases. The ends lost 2 bases at V and 1 base at J; junction bases unmatched: 6. There are 17 residues in the CDR3. CDR1 and CDR2 from the germline V gene are LGHDT and YNNKEL (reference sequence). The DNA of the CDR3 is TGTGCCAGCAGCCAAAGCCTGGGGACAGGGAACACCGGGGAGCTGTTTTTT. Encoded protein: CASSQSLGTGNTGELFF.

There are many counts of this clonotype. This chain connects TRBV20-1 to TRBJ1-1; no reliable D call. CDR3 length equals 14 residues. The germline V and J ends were trimmed by 6 bases and 4 bases, with 18 bases remaining between them. CDR1 is DFQATT and CDR2 is SNEGSKA in the germline V gene (reference sequence). The CDR3 sequence: CSAPAWAGFTEAFF. CDR3 nucleotides: TGCAGTGCCCCCGCTTGGGCGGGGTTCACTGAAGCTTTCTTT.

This clonotype is a singleton in its sample. Possible read error: a much larger clone is one base away. This chain connects TRBV5-6 to TRBJ2-1, with TRBD1 as a possible D gene (5 bases). Germline V gives CDR1 SGHDT, CDR2 YYEEEE. Trimming removed 4 bases at V and 4 bases at J, with 12 bases between. The CDR3 length is 14 residues. The CDR3 sequence: CASSRLDTYNEQFF. CDR3 nucleotides: TGTGCCAGCAGCCGTCTGGACACATACAATGAGCAGTTCTTC. Full variable domain (rest looked up from reference TRBV5-6 and TRBJ2-1): DAGVTQSPTHLIKTRGQQVTLRCSPKSGHDTVSWYQQALGQGPQFIFQYYEEEERQRGNFPDRFSGHQFPNYSSELNVNALLLGDSALYLCASSRLDTYNEQFFGPGTRLTVL.

This clonotype was seen more than once but under ten times. V gene TRBV10-3 combines with J gene TRBJ2-7; 9 bases are shared with TRBD1. Trimming removed 8 bases from V and 2 bases from J; junction bases left unmatched: 4. This CDR3 has 13 amino acids. CDR1 and CDR2 from the germline V gene are ENHRY and SYGVKD. CDR3 sequence (DNA): TGTGCCATCGCCGGGACAGGGACCTACGAGCAGTACTTC. Its translation is CAIAGTGTYEQYF.

This clonotype has at least ten counts. V and J are TRBV2 and TRBJ2-3; TRBD2 might be the D (5 bases). This CDR3 region has 14 residues. Deletions cut 7 bases from V and 1 base from J, with 12 bases between. Germline V lookup: CDR1 SNHLY, CDR2 FYNNEI. CDR3 sequence reads: CASNGGLGTDTQYF. As DNA, the CDR3 is TGTGCCAGCAATGGCGGGTTGGGCACAGATACGCAGTATTTT.

The CDR3 protein is CASSLWPSPNTEAFF. Written as DNA, the CDR3 is TGTGCCAGCAGTTTATGGCCTTCGCCTAACACTGAAGCTTTCTTT. The J gene is TRBJ1-1, the V gene TRBV28; no clear D. The CDR3 has 15 residues. Germline-derived CDR1 and CDR2 are MDHEN and SYDVKM. Trimming took off 0 bases at V and 2 bases at J, with 10 bases between the two ends.

The CDR3 loop is CASSQNPSTGLYGYTF. The CDR3 region has the DNA TGTGCCAGCAGCCAAAATCCGTCGACAGGGCTCTATGGCTACACCTTC. This chain joins TRBV16 and TRBJ1-2; the match to TRBD1 covers 7 bases. The germline V gene has CDR1 KGHSY and CDR2 FQNENV. J was trimmed by 4 bases and V by 2 bases; bases with no gene match: 10. The CDR3 is 16 amino acids.

The genes are TRBV11-1 and TRBJ2-7; the match to TRBD2 covers 12 bases. This CDR3 is built from 15 residues. Trimming removed 5 bases from V and 4 bases from J; junction bases left unmatched: 6. Germline lookup yields CDR1 SGHAT and CDR2 FQDESV (reference sequence). The CDR3 here is CASSPELAGGYEQYF. CDR3 bases: TGTGCCAGCAGCCCGGAACTAGCGGGAGGATACGAGCAGTACTTC.

Ten or more counts support this clonotype. The chain combines TRBV20-1 with TRBJ2-3, with TRBD1 matching 11 bases. The CDR3 loop spans 17 amino acids. Germline assignment: CDR1 DFQATT and CDR2 SNEGSKA (reference sequence). J was trimmed by 0 bases and V by 6 bases; bases with no gene match: 11. The CDR3: CSAPGQGVTISTDTQYF. The CDR3 coding sequence is TGCAGTGCCCCGGGACAGGGGGTGACAATTAGCACAGATACGCAGTATTTT.

As for this clonotype: A much larger clone lies a single base off, so this may be a read error. The gene calls are TRBV20-1 and TRBJ2-1; 14 positions agree with TRBD2. The germline gives CDR1 DFQATT, CDR2 SNEGSKA (reference sequence). The CDR3 has 17 amino acids. CDR3 DNA: TGCAGTGCGCTGACTAGCGGGGGGGTTAGCTCCTACAATGAGCAGTCCTTC. The encoded protein is CSALTSGGVSSYNEQSF.

This clonotype was counted many times. The genes are TRBV6-1 and TRBJ2-1; 13 bases are shared with TRBD2. The CDR3 length is 15 residues. Germline V CDR1 and CDR2: MNHNS, SASEGT. Trimming cost V 7 bases and J 4 bases; bases outside gene matches: 4. CDR3 in amino acids: CASKSGLAGYNEQFF. CDR3 DNA: TGTGCCAGCAAGTCGGGACTAGCGGGGTACAATGAGCAGTTCTTC.

The chain has TRBV6-2 or TRBV6-3 and TRBJ2-3; 8 bases fit TRBD2. This CDR3 region has 15 residues. V lost 5 bases and J lost 1; bases outside the gene matches: 5. Germline V lookup: CDR1 MNHEY, CDR2 SVGEGT. CDR3 loop: CASSRLAPGTDTQYF. The CDR3 nucleotides are TGTGCCAGCAGTCGACTAGCGCCCGGCACAGATACGCAGTATTTT.

This chain joins TRBV7-9 and TRBJ2-5; the D is unclear. Per the germline V gene, CDR1 is SEHNR and CDR2 is FQNEAQ (reference sequence). The CDR3 runs 14 residues. The V gene lost 5 bases and the J gene lost 2 bases, with 12 bases spanning the gap. CDR3 bases: TGTGCCAGCAGCCATCGTCGAAGTCAAGAGACCCAGTACTTC. Translating gives CASSHRRSQETQYF.

This clonotype was detected ten times or more. V gene TRBV5-1 combines with J gene TRBJ1-1; D may be TRBD1 (5 bases). Germline CDR1 SGHRS, CDR2 YFSETQ. With 2 bases removed from V and 3 bases from J, the gap between germline ends came to 14 bases. This CDR3 region has 15 residues. In DNA, the CDR3 is TGCGCCAGCAGCTTCCGGGCCGTGGGGGACACTGAAGCTTTCTTT. As protein: CASSFRAVGDTEAFF.

This clonotype was seen many times. This chain links TRBV28 with TRBJ2-3; no firm D call. This CDR3 spans 12 amino acids. Germline lookup yields CDR1 MDHEN and CDR2 SYDVKM. With 7 bases removed from V and 0 bases from J, the gap between germline ends came to 5 bases. The CDR3 loop reads CASMASTDTQYF. In nucleotides, the CDR3 is TGTGCCAGCATGGCTAGCACAGATACGCAGTATTTT.

This clonotype was counted ten times or more. The chain couples TRBV11-2 to TRBJ1-1; perhaps TRBD1 as D (6 bases). V was clipped by 2 bases and J by 5 bases, with 9 bases between them. This CDR3 comprises 13 residues. The V gene's germline CDR1 is SGHAT and CDR2 FQNNGV. The CDR3 DNA is TGTGCCAGCAGCTTACAGGGGCAAACTGAAGCTTTCTTT. Translating gives CASSLQGQTEAFF.

This clonotype has only a few counts. The V call is TRBV12-3 or TRBV12-4, the J call TRBJ1-2, with TRBD1 as a possible D gene (6 bases). CDR3 length: 15 amino acids. Between the trimmed V and J ends, which lost 5 bases and 6 bases, there was a span of 19 bases. Here the CDR3 reads CASSAPGHPFDGYTF. DNA for the CDR3: TGTGCCAGCAGTGCGCCGGGACACCCTTTCGATGGCTACACCTTC.

A few counts support this clonotype. The V gene is TRBV20-1, the J gene TRBJ1-1; unclear D gene. The V gene lost 3 bases and the J gene lost 1 base, with 15 bases spanning the gap. Looked up from germline, CDR1 is DFQATT and CDR2 is SNEGSKA (reference sequence). The CDR3 is made up of 15 amino acids. This CDR3 reads CSARGSGGRNTEAFF. The CDR3 nucleotides read TGCAGTGCTAGGGGCTCGGGAGGAAGGAACACTGAAGCTTTCTTT.

This rearrangement joins TRBV4-1 to TRBJ1-1, with D possibly matching TRBD1 (5 bases). The CDR3 runs 12 residues. Trimming shortened V by 4 bases and J by 6 bases, and 9 bases separated the two germline ends. Germline V CDR1 and CDR2: MGHRA, YSYEKL. The CDR3 loop is CASSPMGAEAFF. CDR3 sequence (DNA): TGCGCCAGCAGCCCCATGGGGGCTGAAGCTTTCTTT.

This clonotype was picked up a small number of times. The chain recombines TRBV10-3 with TRBJ1-5, with D unresolved. In germline, CDR1 is ENHRY, CDR2 SYGVKD. The CDR3 runs to 15 residues. Trimming cost V 2 bases and J 4 bases, with 12 bases left between them. The DNA for the CDR3 is TGTGCCATCAGTGAGGGGCAGAACAATAATCAGCCCCAGCATTTT. This gives the protein CAISEGQNNNQPQHF.

The table lists this clonotype with a few counts. The rearrangement joins TRBV19 to TRBJ2-2; D might be TRBD2 (6 bases). The CDR3 has 13 residues. CDR1 and CDR2 from the germline V gene are LNHDA and SQIVND (reference sequence). The V and J ends lost 7 bases and 4 bases respectively, with 10 bases between them. The CDR3 is CASIEEGTGELFF. The CDR3 DNA is TGTGCCAGTATCGAGGAGGGCACCGGGGAGCTGTTTTTT. Full variable domain (remainder filled in from reference TRBV19 and TRBJ2-2): DGGITQSPKYLFRKEGQNVTLSCEQNLNHDAMYWYRQDPGQGLRLIYYSQIVNDFQKGDIAEGYSVSREKKESFPLTVTSAQKNPTAFYLCASIEEGTGELFFGEGSRLTVL.